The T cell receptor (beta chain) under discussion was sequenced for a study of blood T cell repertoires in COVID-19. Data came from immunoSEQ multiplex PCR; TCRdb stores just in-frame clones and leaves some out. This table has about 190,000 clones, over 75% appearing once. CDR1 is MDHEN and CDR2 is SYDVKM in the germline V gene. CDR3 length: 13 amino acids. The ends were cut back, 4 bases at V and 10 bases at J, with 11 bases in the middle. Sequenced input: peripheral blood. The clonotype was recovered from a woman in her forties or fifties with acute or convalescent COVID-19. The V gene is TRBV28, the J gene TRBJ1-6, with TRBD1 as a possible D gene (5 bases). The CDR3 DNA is TGTGCCAGCAGTTACGACAGCACCTCACCCCTCCACTTT. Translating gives CASSYDSTSPLHF.